This T cell receptor (beta chain) was profiled in a study of T cell responses to AZD1222 COVID-19 vaccine. Regarding the study as a whole: Among spike-specific TCRs, nearly half reportedly target unmutated variant regions.

The CDR3 runs to 13 residues. Germline V gene lookup returns CDR1 MNHEY and CDR2 SVGEGT. V was cut by 5 bases and J by 0 bases, with 2 bases left in between. Libraries were prepared by immunoSEQ multiplex PCR; TCRdb keeps only in-frame clonotypes and omits some of them. The data show over 95,000 clones, with around nine tenths seen just once and approximately 12% held by the top ten. Comments on this clone: Its antigen is currently unknown.

This TCR was recovered from an adult in good health. The rearrangement joins TRBV6-2 or TRBV6-3 to TRBJ2-6; D remains unclear. Sequencing used peripheral blood, obtained on day 0 of AZD1222 vaccination. The chain's CDR3 is CASSASGANVLTF. The DNA of the CDR3 is TGTGCCAGCAGTGCCTCTGGGGCCAACGTCCTGACTTTC.